The source of this T cell receptor beta chain is a study of CD8 T cells in ankylosing spondylitis. Study-level points and caveats: Disease-associated clonotypes exhibited CD8+ identity and were relatively infrequent in peripheral blood. A TCR beta motif made of several highly homologous variants seemed typical of ankylosing spondylitis blood. Clones linked to disease were reported to show significant enrichment in matched ankylosing spondylitis synovial fluid.

For TCR beta, libraries came from quantitative 5'-RACE with molecular barcodes. TCRdb re-derived calls from the 5' RACE reads in MiXCR, one entry per CDR3 protein. The sample includes around 53,000 distinct CDR3 sequences, 6.5% to 8% seen only once; the top ten take roughly 8.1%. V was shortened by 4 bases and J by 7 bases, with 20 bases between the two germline ends. From germline, CDR1 is SEHNR and CDR2 FQNEAQ (reference sequence). The CDR3 has 16 residues. This clonotype was observed a handful of times. Its antigen remains unknown. Specimen: blood, either unsorted or a sorted T cell fraction (not recorded which). The V gene is TRBV7-9, the J gene TRBJ2-1; no firm D call. The clonotype comes from a female donor with ankylosing spondylitis or in good health (not recorded which). CDR3 region: CASSSATARVLNEQFF. CDR3 DNA: TGTGCCAGCAGCTCCGCGACGGCCCGAGTCTTGAATGAGCAGTTCTTC.